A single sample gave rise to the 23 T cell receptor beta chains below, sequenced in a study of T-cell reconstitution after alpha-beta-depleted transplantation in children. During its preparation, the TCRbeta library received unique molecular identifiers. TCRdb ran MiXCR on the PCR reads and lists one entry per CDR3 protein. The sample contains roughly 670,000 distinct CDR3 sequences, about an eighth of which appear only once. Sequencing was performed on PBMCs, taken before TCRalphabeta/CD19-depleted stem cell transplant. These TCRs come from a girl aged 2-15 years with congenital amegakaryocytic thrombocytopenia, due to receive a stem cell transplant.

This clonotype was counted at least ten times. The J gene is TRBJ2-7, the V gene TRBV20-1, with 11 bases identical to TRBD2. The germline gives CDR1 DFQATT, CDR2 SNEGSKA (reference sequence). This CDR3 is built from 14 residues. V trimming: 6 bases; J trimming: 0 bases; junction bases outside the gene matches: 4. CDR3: CSAPGLADSYEQYF. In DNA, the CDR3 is TGCAGTGCCCCGGGACTAGCGGACTCCTACGAGCAGTACTTC.

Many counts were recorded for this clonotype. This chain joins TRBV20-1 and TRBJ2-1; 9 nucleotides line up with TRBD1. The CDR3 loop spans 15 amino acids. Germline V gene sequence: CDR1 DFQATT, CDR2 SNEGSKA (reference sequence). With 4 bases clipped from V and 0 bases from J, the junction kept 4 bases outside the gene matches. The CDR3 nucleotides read TGCAGTGCTACCCGACAGGGGGGCTCCTACAATGAGCAGTTCTTC. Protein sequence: CSATRQGGSYNEQFF.

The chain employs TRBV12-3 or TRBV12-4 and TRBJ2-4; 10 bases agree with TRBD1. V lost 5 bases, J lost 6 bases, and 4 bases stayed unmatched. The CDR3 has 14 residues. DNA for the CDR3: TGTGCCAGCAGTAAACGGGACAGGGGAAACATTCAGTACTTC. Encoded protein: CASSKRDRGNIQYF.

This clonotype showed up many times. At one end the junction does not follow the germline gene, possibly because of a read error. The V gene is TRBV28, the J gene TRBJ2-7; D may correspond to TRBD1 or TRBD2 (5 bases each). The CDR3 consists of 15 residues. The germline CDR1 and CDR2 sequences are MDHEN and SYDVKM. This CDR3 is CASTSGTASSYEQYF. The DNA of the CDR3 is TGTGCAAGCACTTCCGGGACGGCAAGCTCCTACGAGCAGTACTTC.

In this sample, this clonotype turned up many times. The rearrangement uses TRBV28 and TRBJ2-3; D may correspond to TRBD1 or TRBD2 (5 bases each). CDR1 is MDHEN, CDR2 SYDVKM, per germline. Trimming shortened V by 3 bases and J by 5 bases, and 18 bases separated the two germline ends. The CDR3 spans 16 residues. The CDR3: CASSLEPGTRGDTQYF. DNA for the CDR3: TGTGCCAGCAGTTTGGAGCCCGGGACCCGAGGAGATACGCAGTATTTT.

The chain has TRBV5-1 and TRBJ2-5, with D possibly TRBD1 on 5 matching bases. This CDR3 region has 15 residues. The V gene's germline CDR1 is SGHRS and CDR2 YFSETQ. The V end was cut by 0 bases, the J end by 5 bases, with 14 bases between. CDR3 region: CASSLGQKATETQYF. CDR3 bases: TGCGCCAGCAGCTTGGGACAGAAGGCCACCGAGACCCAGTACTTC.

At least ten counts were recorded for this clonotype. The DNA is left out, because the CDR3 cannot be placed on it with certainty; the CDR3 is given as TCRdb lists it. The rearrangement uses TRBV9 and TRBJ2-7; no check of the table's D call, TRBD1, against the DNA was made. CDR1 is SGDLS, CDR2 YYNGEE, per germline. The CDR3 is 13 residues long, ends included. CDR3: CASSVGDGSVTYF.

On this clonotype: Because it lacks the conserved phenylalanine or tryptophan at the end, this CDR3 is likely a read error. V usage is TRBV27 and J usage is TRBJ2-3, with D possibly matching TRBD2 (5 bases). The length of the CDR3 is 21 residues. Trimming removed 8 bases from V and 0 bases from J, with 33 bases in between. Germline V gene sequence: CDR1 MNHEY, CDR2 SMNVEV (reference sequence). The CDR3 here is CASAVSVEWPGIAQSTDTQYL. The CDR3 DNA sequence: TGTGCCAGCGCAGTTTCCGTGGAGTGGCCGGGAATAGCGCAAAGCACAGATACGCAGTATTTG.

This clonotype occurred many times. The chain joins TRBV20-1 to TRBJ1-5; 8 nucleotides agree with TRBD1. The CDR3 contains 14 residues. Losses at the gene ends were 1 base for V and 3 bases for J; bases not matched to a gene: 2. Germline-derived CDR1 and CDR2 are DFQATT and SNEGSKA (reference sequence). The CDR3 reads CSARAGQVNQPQHF. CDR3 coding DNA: TGCAGTGCTAGAGCGGGACAGGTCAATCAGCCCCAGCATTTT.

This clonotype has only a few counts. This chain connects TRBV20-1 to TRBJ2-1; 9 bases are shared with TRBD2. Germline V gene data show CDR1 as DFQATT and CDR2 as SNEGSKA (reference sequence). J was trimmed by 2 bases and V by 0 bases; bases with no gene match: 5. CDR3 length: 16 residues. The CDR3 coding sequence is TGCAGTGCTAGAGATGGCCTAGCGGGACCCTACAATGAGCAGTTCTTC. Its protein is CSARDGLAGPYNEQFF.

This CDR3 reads CSVPGALSSIKTGTQYF. As DNA, the CDR3 is TGCAGTGTTCCCGGGGCCCTGAGTAGTATCAAGACGGGGACCCAGTACTTC. The chain has TRBV20-1 and TRBJ2-5; D tentatively reads TRBD1 or TRBD2 (5 bases each). The CDR3 contains 17 residues. Germline CDR1 reads DFQATT; CDR2 reads SNEGSKA (reference sequence). V lost 7 bases and J 7 bases, leaving 31 bases between the germline ends.

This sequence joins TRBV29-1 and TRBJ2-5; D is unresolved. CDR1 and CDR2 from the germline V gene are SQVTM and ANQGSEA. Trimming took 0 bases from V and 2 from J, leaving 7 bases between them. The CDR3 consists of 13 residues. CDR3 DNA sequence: TGCAGCGTTGAAGAGGATGTACAAGAGACCCAGTACTTC. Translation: CSVEEDVQETQYF.

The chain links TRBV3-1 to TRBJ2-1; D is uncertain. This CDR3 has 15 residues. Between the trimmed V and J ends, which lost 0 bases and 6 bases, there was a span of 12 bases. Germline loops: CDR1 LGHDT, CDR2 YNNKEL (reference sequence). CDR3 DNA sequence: TGTGCCAGCAGCCAAGAAGCGCTAGGCCGCAATGAGCAGTTCTTC. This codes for CASSQEALGRNEQFF.

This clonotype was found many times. The CDR3 spells CASSSTSGSWNEQFF. CDR3 DNA: TGCGCCAGCAGCTCGACTAGCGGGAGTTGGAATGAGCAGTTCTTC. The V call is TRBV5-1, the J call TRBJ2-1; TRBD2 matches 12 bases. CDR3 size: 15 residues. V was clipped by 3 bases and J by 7 bases; unmatched bases: 5. Germline V gives CDR1 SGHRS, CDR2 YFSETQ.

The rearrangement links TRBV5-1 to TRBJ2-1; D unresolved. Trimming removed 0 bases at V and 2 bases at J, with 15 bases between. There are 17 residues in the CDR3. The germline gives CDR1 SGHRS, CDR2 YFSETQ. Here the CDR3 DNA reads TGCGCCAGCAGCTTGGTTCCCCTACCGACTGCCTACAATGAGCAGTTCTTC. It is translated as CASSLVPLPTAYNEQFF.

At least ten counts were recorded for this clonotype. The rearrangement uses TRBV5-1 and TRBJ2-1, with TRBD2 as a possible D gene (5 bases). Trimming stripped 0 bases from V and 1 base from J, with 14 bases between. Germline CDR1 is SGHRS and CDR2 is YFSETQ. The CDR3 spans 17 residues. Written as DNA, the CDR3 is TGCGCCAGCAGCTTGGCCGGTGGGAGAGAATCCTACAATGAGCAGTTCTTC. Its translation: CASSLAGGRESYNEQFF.

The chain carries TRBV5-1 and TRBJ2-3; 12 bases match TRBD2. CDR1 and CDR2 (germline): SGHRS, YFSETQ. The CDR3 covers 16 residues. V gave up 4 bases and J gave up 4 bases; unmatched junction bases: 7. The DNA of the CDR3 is TGCGCCAGCAGCCTCAAGACTAGCGGGAGCCCAGATACGCAGTATTTT. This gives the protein CASSLKTSGSPDTQYF. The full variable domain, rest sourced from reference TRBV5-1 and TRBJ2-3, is KAGVTQTPRYLIKTRGQQVTLSCSPISGHRSVSWYQQTPGQGLQFLFEYFSETQRNKGNFPGRFSGRQFSNSRSEMNVSTLELGDSALYLCASSLKTSGSPDTQYFGPGTRLTVL.

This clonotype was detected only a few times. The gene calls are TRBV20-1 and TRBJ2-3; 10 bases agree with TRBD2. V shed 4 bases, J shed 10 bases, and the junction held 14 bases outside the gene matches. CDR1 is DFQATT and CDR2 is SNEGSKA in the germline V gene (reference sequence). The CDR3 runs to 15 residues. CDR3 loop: CSATSRGSGRSAQYF. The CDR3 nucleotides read TGCAGTGCTACCAGTAGGGGTAGCGGGAGGTCCGCGCAGTATTTT.

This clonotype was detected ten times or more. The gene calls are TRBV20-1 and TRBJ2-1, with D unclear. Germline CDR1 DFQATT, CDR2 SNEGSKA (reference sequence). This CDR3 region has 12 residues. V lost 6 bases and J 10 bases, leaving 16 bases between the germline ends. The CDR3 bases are TGCAGTGCGACCCCCTCCAACTGGGAGCAGTTCTTC. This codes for CSATPSNWEQFF.

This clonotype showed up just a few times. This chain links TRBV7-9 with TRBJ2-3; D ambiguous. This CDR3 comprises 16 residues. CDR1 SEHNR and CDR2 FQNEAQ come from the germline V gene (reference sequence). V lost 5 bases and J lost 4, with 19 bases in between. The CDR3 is CASSRLLSDGSDTQYF. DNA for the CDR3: TGTGCCAGCAGCCGCCTCCTTTCCGATGGCTCAGATACGCAGTATTTT.

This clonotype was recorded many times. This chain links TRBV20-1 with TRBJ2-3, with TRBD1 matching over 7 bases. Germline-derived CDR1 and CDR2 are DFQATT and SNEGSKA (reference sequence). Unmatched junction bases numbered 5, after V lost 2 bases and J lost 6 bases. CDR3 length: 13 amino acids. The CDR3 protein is CSARPTGLDTQYF. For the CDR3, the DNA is TGCAGTGCTAGACCGACAGGGCTCGATACGCAGTATTTT.

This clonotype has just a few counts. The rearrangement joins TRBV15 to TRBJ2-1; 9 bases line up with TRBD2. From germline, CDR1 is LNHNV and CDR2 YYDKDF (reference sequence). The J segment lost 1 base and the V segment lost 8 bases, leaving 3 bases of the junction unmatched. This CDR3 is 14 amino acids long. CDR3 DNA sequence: TGTGCCACCCGCGGGGGGGGTTCCTACAATGAGCAGTTCTTC. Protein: CATRGGGSYNEQFF.

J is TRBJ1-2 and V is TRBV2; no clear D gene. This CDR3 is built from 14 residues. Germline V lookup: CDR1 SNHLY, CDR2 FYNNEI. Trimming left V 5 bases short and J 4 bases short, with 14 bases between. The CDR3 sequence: CASSMYTVGYGYTF. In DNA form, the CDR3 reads TGTGCCAGCAGTATGTACACCGTTGGCTATGGCTACACCTTC.